What follows are 5 T cell receptor beta chains derived from one specimen sequenced in a study of T cell responses to AZD1222 COVID-19 vaccine. TCRdb's copy holds only in-frame clones and misses some; the assay was immunoSEQ multiplex PCR. The sample consists of 110,000 to 150,000 clones, under 95% of them appearing once. Material: peripheral blood, obtained on day 0 of AZD1222 vaccination. The receptors here all came from an adult in good health.

The rearrangement joins TRBV19 to TRBJ2-5; possible D gene TRBD1, 6 bases. The CDR3 is 14 amino acids. The V end was cut by 6 bases, the J end by 0 bases, with 11 bases between. CDR1 and CDR2 from the germline V gene are LNHDA and SQIVND (reference sequence). The CDR3 DNA is TGTGCCAGTAGAGAGGACAGACACCAAGAGACCCAGTACTTC. This sequence encodes CASREDRHQETQYF.

The chain has TRBV5-5 and TRBJ1-1; D uncertain. V lost 1 base and J 3 bases, leaving 16 bases between the germline ends. CDR3 length: 16 residues. Germline assignment: CDR1 SGHKS and CDR2 YYEKEE (reference sequence). The CDR3 is CASSLKIGPRDTEAFF. The CDR3 nucleotides read TGTGCCAGCAGCTTGAAAATTGGCCCTCGGGACACTGAAGCTTTCTTT.

The chain uses TRBV11-2 and TRBJ2-1; possibly TRBD1 or TRBD2 for D (5 bases each). Trimming stripped 0 bases from V and 6 bases from J, with 12 bases between. The CDR3 sequence is 15 residues long. Germline V CDR1 and CDR2: SGHAT, FQNNGV. The CDR3 sequence: CASSLDFRGLNEQFF. CDR3 sequence (DNA): TGTGCCAGCAGCTTAGATTTCCGGGGCCTCAATGAGCAGTTCTTC.

The rearrangement links TRBV3-1 (or the pseudogene TRBV3-2) to TRBJ2-7, with TRBD2 matching over 10 bases. The length of the CDR3 is 14 residues. Trimming took 6 bases from V and 9 from J; bases not matched to a gene: 11. Germline-derived CDR1 and CDR2 are LGHDT and YNNKEL (reference sequence). The CDR3 coding sequence is TGTGCCAGCAGTTCAGCGGGAGGGGTCGTTGGGCAGTACTTC. It translates to CASSSAGGVVGQYF.

The chain joins TRBV11-2 to TRBJ2-5, with D tentatively TRBD2 (7 bases). CDR3 length: 14 residues. CDR1 and CDR2 (germline): SGHAT, FQNNGV. The V and J ends lost 3 bases and 5 bases respectively, with 13 bases between them. CDR3 amino acids: CASSLGGASETQYF. The CDR3 nucleotides are TGTGCCAGCAGCTTGGGGGGGGCGAGTGAGACCCAGTACTTC.